These 24 T cell receptor beta chains share one sample of origin, sequenced in a study of human T cells and chemical hapten exposure. From the RACE reads, TCRdb called clonotypes with MiXCR, one entry per CDR3 protein. The repertoire consists of roughly 180,000 distinct CDR3 sequences, with 20% to 25% occurring once and the leading ten covering approximately 6.4%. The sample's time point: patch test 1, 2 weeks after DPC sensitization. Specified treatment: therapeutic diphenylcyclopropenone sensitization with weekly scalp DPC. The sample here was whole blood, taken in connection with sensitization to the hapten diphenylcyclopropenone (DPC). The receptors shown here come from a woman aged 45-65 years with alopecia areata. Some clones in this sample may be carry-over from other donors' samples.

V usage is TRBV20-1 and J usage is TRBJ2-1, with TRBD2 matching 8 bases. J was trimmed by 7 bases and V by 6 bases; bases with no gene match: 14. This CDR3 is built from 15 residues. Per germline, CDR1 DFQATT and CDR2 SNEGSKA (reference sequence). The CDR3 spells CSAPPGLVPLNEQFF. CDR3 nucleotides: TGCAGTGCACCACCGGGACTAGTCCCTTTAAATGAGCAGTTCTTC.

There are many counts of this clonotype. The gene calls are TRBV5-1 and TRBJ1-6; D possibly corresponds to TRBD1 (5 bases). This CDR3 spans 14 amino acids. CDR1 SGHRS and CDR2 YFSETQ come from the germline V gene. V dropped 1 base and J dropped 16 bases, with 18 bases sitting between them. CDR3 residues: CASSLNPPDTALHF. For the CDR3, the DNA is TGCGCCAGCAGCTTGAATCCCCCGGACACGGCACTCCACTTT.

The V and J genes are TRBV20-1 and TRBJ1-2, with unresolved D. In germline, CDR1 is DFQATT, CDR2 SNEGSKA (reference sequence). The V end was cut by 1 base, the J end by 9 bases, with 9 bases between. This CDR3 comprises 11 residues. The CDR3 protein is CSARVNHRYTF. CDR3 coding DNA: TGCAGTGCTAGAGTTAACCACCGCTACACCTTC.

The gene calls are TRBV4-2 and TRBJ2-1; possibly TRBD1 or TRBD2 for D (5 bases each). Germline assignment: CDR1 LGHNA and CDR2 YNFKEQ. V was shortened by 3 bases and J by 0 bases, with 15 bases between the two germline ends. The CDR3 totals 17 residues. The CDR3 sequence: CASSHPRDASSYNEQFF. In nucleotides, the CDR3 is TGTGCCAGCAGCCACCCCCGGGACGCCAGCTCCTACAATGAGCAGTTCTTC.

This chain uses TRBV12-3 or TRBV12-4 with TRBJ2-3; possible D gene TRBD2, 5 bases. Trimming cost V 6 bases and J 6 bases, with 16 bases left between them. The CDR3 consists of 14 residues. CDR3 DNA: TGTGCCAGCAGGAAGGACTGGGGTGGGGATACGCAGTATTTT. Protein sequence: CASRKDWGGDTQYF.

The CDR3 DNA reads as TGCAGCACAACCCACGGCTCGAGGTCGGCTGAAGCTTTCTTT. Translation: CSTTHGSRSAEAFF. The chain has TRBV29-1 and TRBJ1-1, with D hard to call. Germline values: CDR1 SQVTM, CDR2 ANQGSEA. The V gene lost 8 bases and the J gene lost 6 bases, with 22 bases spanning the gap. This CDR3 has 14 residues.

The chain is built from TRBV10-3 and TRBJ1-5; D remains unclear. Looked up from germline, CDR1 is ENHRY and CDR2 is SYGVKD. This CDR3 region has 13 residues. Deletions cut 2 bases from V and 7 bases from J, with 9 bases between. CDR3: CAISEPGNQPQHF. The CDR3 region has the DNA TGTGCCATCAGTGAGCCGGGGAACCAGCCCCAGCATTTT.

The chain carries TRBV7-9 and TRBJ2-2, with a weak D call TRBD2 (6 bases). This CDR3 contains 16 residues. Trimming pared 5 bases from V and 4 bases from J, leaving 17 bases between. Per the germline V gene, CDR1 is SEHNR and CDR2 is FQNEAQ (reference sequence). CDR3 in DNA: TGTGCCAGCAGCGTAAGCGGGCCTTTCCGCACCGGGGAGCTGTTTTTT. Protein product: CASSVSGPFRTGELFF.

The V gene is TRBV27, the J gene TRBJ1-5; the D gene is possibly TRBD1 (6 bases). Germline-derived CDR1 and CDR2 are MNHEY and SMNVEV (reference sequence). The CDR3 loop spans 15 amino acids. The ends were cut back, 5 bases at V and 9 bases at J, with 20 bases in the middle. The CDR3 spells CASSLAGALGTPQHF. The DNA for the CDR3 is TGTGCCAGCAGTCTAGCAGGGGCCCTCGGTACGCCCCAGCATTTT.

This clonotype showed up just a few times. The chain joins TRBV27 to TRBJ2-5; 8 nucleotides agree with TRBD2. CDR1 MNHEY and CDR2 SMNVEV come from the germline V gene (reference sequence). The junction had 11 bases not matched to a gene; V was cut back by 3 bases and J by 5 bases. The CDR3 spans 16 residues. CDR3 DNA: TGTGCCAGCAGTTTGGGGAGCTGGCGGGAGGAGGAGACCCAGTACTTC. Translation: CASSLGSWREEETQYF.

V is TRBV6-6 and J is TRBJ2-3, with a tentative D call TRBD1 (5 bases). CDR1 and CDR2 (germline): MNHNY, SVGAGI (reference sequence). The CDR3 length is 16 residues. With 6 bases removed from V and 2 bases from J, the gap between germline ends came to 18 bases. CDR3 nucleotide sequence: TGTGCCAGCAGACCCCTCCGGACATTGGCCACAGATACGCAGTATTTT. Its translation: CASRPLRTLATDTQYF.

The chain combines TRBV12-3 or TRBV12-4 with TRBJ1-3; D is unclear. CDR3 length: 12 amino acids. V lost 3 bases to trimming and J lost 6 bases, with 6 bases between them. CDR3 protein: CASSFGENTIYF. The CDR3 DNA is TGTGCCAGCAGTTTCGGAGAAAACACCATATATTTT.

This chain joins TRBV20-1 and TRBJ2-2, with 7 positions matching TRBD1. The CDR3 is 13 residues long. V shed 2 bases, J shed 7 bases, and the junction held 4 bases outside the gene matches. Germline V lookup: CDR1 DFQATT, CDR2 SNEGSKA (reference sequence). The CDR3 DNA reads TGCAGTGCTAGAAGGGGGCCGGGCGGGGAGCTGTTTTTT. Its translation: CSARRGPGGELFF.

The chain joins TRBV18 to TRBJ2-7; 11 bases map to TRBD2. V lost 4 bases and J lost 4; bases outside the gene matches: 9. Germline lookup yields CDR1 KGHSH and CDR2 LQKENI. CDR3 length: 16 amino acids. Written as DNA, the CDR3 is TGTGCCAGCTCACTTAAACCCGGGACTAGCGGATACGAGCAGTACTTC. Protein sequence: CASSLKPGTSGYEQYF.

The rearrangement uses TRBV20-1 and TRBJ2-1; 14 bases map to TRBD2. The CDR3 spans 14 residues. In germline, CDR1 is DFQATT, CDR2 SNEGSKA (reference sequence). V dropped 6 bases and J dropped 7; count of bases not matched to a gene: 5. CDR3 protein: CSARTSGRLNEQFF. The CDR3 region has the DNA TGCAGTGCCCGGACTAGCGGGAGGCTGAATGAGCAGTTCTTC.

This clonotype showed up just a few times. V usage is TRBV2 and J usage is TRBJ1-4; perhaps TRBD1 as D (6 bases). Per germline, CDR1 SNHLY and CDR2 FYNNEI. The CDR3 totals 14 residues. V was cut by 6 bases and J by 7 bases, with 15 bases left in between. CDR3 loop: CASRLQGGGEKLFF. The CDR3 region has the DNA TGTGCCAGCAGATTACAGGGAGGAGGTGAAAAACTGTTTTTT.

The chain has TRBV5-1 and TRBJ2-1; 8 bases fit TRBD1. The CDR3 loop spans 15 amino acids. The V gene end was trimmed by 4 bases and the J gene end by 5 bases; junction bases not matched to a gene: 8. Germline loops: CDR1 SGHRS, CDR2 YFSETQ. CDR3 in amino acids: CASSPLTGADNEQFF. Written as DNA, the CDR3 is TGCGCCAGCAGCCCGCTGACAGGGGCAGACAATGAGCAGTTCTTC.

This clonotype appeared a few times. This chain connects TRBV6-1 to TRBJ2-7; D could derive from TRBD1 or TRBD2 (5 bases each). The CDR3 length is 14 residues. CDR1 MNHNS and CDR2 SASEGT come from the germline V gene. V was cut by 5 bases and J by 0 bases, with 11 bases left in between. The CDR3 DNA is TGTGCCAGCAGTTCCCGGGACCGCTCCTACGAGCAGTACTTC. Translation: CASSSRDRSYEQYF.

This clonotype appeared a few times. This rearrangement joins TRBV24-1 to TRBJ2-3; 7 bases agree with TRBD2. The CDR3 covers 14 residues. Germline V lookup: CDR1 KGHDR, CDR2 SFDVKD. V lost 6 bases to trimming and J lost 4 bases; unmatched junction nucleotides: 6. DNA for the CDR3: TGTGCCACCAGTACGGCGGGAGCTGCAGATACGCAGTATTTT. Translated: CATSTAGAADTQYF.

This clonotype has only a few counts. The genes are TRBV9 and TRBJ2-3; 14 bases line up with TRBD2. The trim removed 3 bases at V and 1 base at J, leaving 10 bases unmatched. Germline V gene lookup returns CDR1 SGDLS and CDR2 YYNGEE. CDR3 size: 19 residues. The CDR3 nucleotides read TGTGCCAGCAGCGGGGAGGGGACTAGCGGGAGAATTGGCACAGATACGCAGTATTTT. Amino acids: CASSGEGTSGRIGTDTQYF.

There are a few counts of this clonotype. Here the CDR3 reads CASSGGTGVQPQHF. The CDR3 DNA reads as TGTGCCAGCAGTGGAGGGACAGGGGTTCAGCCCCAGCATTTT. V gene TRBV2 combines with J gene TRBJ1-5, with 10 bases lining up with TRBD1. This CDR3 region has 14 residues. Germline CDR1 is SNHLY and CDR2 is FYNNEI. The V and J ends lost 4 bases and 6 bases, in that order; junction bases with no gene match: 3.

This chain connects TRBV20-1 to TRBJ2-1; D may match TRBD1 or TRBD2 (5 bases each). The CDR3 loop spans 13 amino acids. The ends were cut back, 6 bases at V and 5 bases at J, with 14 bases in the middle. Germline V CDR1 and CDR2: DFQATT, SNEGSKA (reference sequence). The CDR3 is CSAALGRHNEQFF. The CDR3 nucleotides are TGCAGTGCCGCCTTGGGACGACACAATGAGCAGTTCTTC.

The chain recombines TRBV20-1 with TRBJ2-7; D may be TRBD1 or TRBD2 (5 bases each). The CDR3 is made up of 15 amino acids. Germline assignment: CDR1 DFQATT and CDR2 SNEGSKA (reference sequence). V lost 7 bases and J 1 base, leaving 20 bases between the germline ends. CDR3 region: CSVTGTGPVSYEQYF. The CDR3 DNA reads as TGCAGTGTGACTGGAACGGGACCGGTATCCTACGAGCAGTACTTC.

This chain uses TRBV27 with TRBJ2-5, with 10 bases lining up with TRBD2. Unmatched junction bases numbered 9, after V lost 6 bases and J lost 5 bases. The germline CDR1 and CDR2 sequences are MNHEY and SMNVEV (reference sequence). The CDR3 spans 15 residues. The DNA for the CDR3 is TGTGCCAGCAGCTTAGCGGGGGGCGCGAAGGAGACCCAGTACTTC. Protein: CASSLAGGAKETQYF.